The entry below gives a single T cell receptor beta chain sequence along with its context. The antigen is undetermined. The sample is drawn from a study of ipilimumab plus nivolumab after autologous stem cell transplantation. Study context: Typical patient got about 5 ipilimumab doses and about eight nivolumab doses (median). Study outcomes and limitations: Per the authors, repertoire, Treg and microbiota data justify further study.

Only in-frame clones appear in the TCRdb table, and some are missing; sequencing was by immunoSEQ multiplex PCR. Found here are roughly 9,700 clones, about four fifths of them singletons; the top ten hold approximately 9%. Through week 26, nivolumab 3 mg/kg IV was given weeks 1, 4, 7, 10, then biweekly. The germline V gene encodes CDR1 LNHDA and CDR2 SQIVND (reference sequence). V gave up 4 bases and J gave up 4 bases; unmatched junction bases: 6. This CDR3 is built from 15 residues. This specimen consisted of PBMCs, obtained in a trial of ipilimumab plus nivolumab as post-transplant consolidation. The source of this sequence is a male donor with diffuse large B-cell lymphoma. The chain is built from TRBV19 and TRBJ2-5; 10 positions match TRBD1. The chain's CDR3 is CASSTGTGVAETQYF. CDR3 DNA sequence: TGTGCCAGTAGTACCGGGACAGGGGTTGCAGAGACCCAGTACTTC.